The entry below describes one TCR beta chain. Sequencing was performed with immunoSEQ multiplex PCR; in TCRdb, only in-frame clones are kept and a portion is missing. The table records 48,000 or so clones, around 83% of them present only once. These data come from a study of OX40 agonist ivuxolimab in advanced cancers. This CDR3 region has 16 residues. Germline lookup yields CDR1 LNHNV and CDR2 YYDKDF (reference sequence). V lost 0 bases, J lost 1 base, and 12 bases lay in between. Systemic immunosuppression or autoimmune disease history was grounds to exclude patients. The chain has TRBV15 and TRBJ2-5; perhaps TRBD2 as D (5 bases). This clonotype originated in an adult with an advanced solid tumor such as melanoma, head and neck, liver or kidney cancer. Source: CD4+ or CD8+ T cells sorted from blood, taken in a trial of the OX40 agonist ivuxolimab. The DNA for the CDR3 is TGTGCCACCAGCAGAGATCCGGGAAGCGTCCAAGAGACCCAGTACTTC. Amino acids: CATSRDPGSVQETQYF.